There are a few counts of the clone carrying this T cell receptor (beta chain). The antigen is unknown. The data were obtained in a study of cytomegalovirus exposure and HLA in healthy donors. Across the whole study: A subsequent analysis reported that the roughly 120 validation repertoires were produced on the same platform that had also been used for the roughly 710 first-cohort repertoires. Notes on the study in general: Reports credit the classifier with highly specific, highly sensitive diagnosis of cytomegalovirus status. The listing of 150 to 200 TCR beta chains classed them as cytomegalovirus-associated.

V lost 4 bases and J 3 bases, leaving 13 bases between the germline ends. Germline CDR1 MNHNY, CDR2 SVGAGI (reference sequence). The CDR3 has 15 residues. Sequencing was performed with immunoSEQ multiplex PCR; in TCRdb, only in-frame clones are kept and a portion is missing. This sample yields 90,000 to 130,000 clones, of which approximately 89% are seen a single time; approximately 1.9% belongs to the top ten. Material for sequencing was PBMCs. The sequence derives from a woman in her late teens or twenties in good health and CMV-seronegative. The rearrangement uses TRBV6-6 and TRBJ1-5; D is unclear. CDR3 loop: CASSSSVGPNQPQHF. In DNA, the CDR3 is TGTGCCAGCAGTTCCTCCGTGGGCCCCAATCAGCCCCAGCATTTT.